Each of the 26 T cell receptor beta chains below was sequenced from the same sample in a study of shared clonotypes between healthy human individuals. Generated by immunoSEQ multiplex PCR, the TCRdb table keeps only in-frame clones and is missing some. The sample shows about 2 million clones, about 95% of them seen only once. CD45RO-negative CD8 cells positively selected for CCR7 made up the naive population, which excluded terminally differentiated effector memory CD45RA+ cells. The sequencing input was naive CD8+ T cells sorted from blood. Receptor source: a young man in good health.

The V gene is TRBV5-4, the J gene TRBJ2-2; D is perhaps TRBD1 (7 bases). The CDR3 is 15 residues long. CDR1 and CDR2 (germline): SGHNT, YYREEE (reference sequence). V lost 0 bases and J 5 bases, leaving 11 bases between the germline ends. The CDR3 loop reads CASSLEAGGTGELFF. The CDR3, as DNA: TGTGCCAGCAGCTTGGAGGCAGGGGGGACCGGGGAGCTGTTTTTT.

V usage is TRBV4-1 and J usage is TRBJ1-1; perhaps TRBD1 as D (6 bases). Per the germline V gene, CDR1 is MGHRA and CDR2 is YSYEKL. The V gene lost 5 bases and the J gene lost 4 bases, with 11 bases spanning the gap. This CDR3 has 13 amino acids. CDR3 protein: CASSSHRATEAFF. The CDR3 DNA reads TGCGCCAGCAGCTCCCACAGGGCCACTGAAGCTTTCTTT.

The J gene is TRBJ2-3, the V gene TRBV19; possible D gene TRBD2, 6 bases. The V end was cut by 4 bases, the J end by 1 base, with 9 bases between. Germline values: CDR1 LNHDA, CDR2 SQIVND (reference sequence). The length of the CDR3 is 14 residues. CDR3 sequence (DNA): TGTGCCAGTAGTACCAGGGAGGGCACAGATACGCAGTATTTT. Its protein product is CASSTREGTDTQYF.

This sequence joins TRBV25-1 and TRBJ2-1; TRBD1 matches 8 bases. There are 13 residues in the CDR3. With 7 bases clipped from V and 8 bases from J, the junction kept 7 bases outside the gene matches. Germline loops: CDR1 MGHDK, CDR2 SYGVNS. This CDR3 is CASNRQGRDEQFF. The CDR3 DNA reads TGTGCCAGCAACAGACAGGGGCGCGATGAGCAGTTCTTC.

This chain connects TRBV15 to TRBJ2-1, with D maybe TRBD2 (6 bases). V lost 1 base, J lost 10 bases, and 17 bases lay in between. CDR1 is LNHNV and CDR2 is YYDKDF in the germline V gene (reference sequence). This CDR3 has 15 residues. CDR3 nucleotide sequence: TGTGCCACCAGCAGAGCACTTAGCGGTATGGAGGAGCAGTTCTTC. Translated, it gives CATSRALSGMEEQFF. The whole variable domain, remainder taken from reference TRBV15 and TRBJ2-1, is DAMVIQNPRYQVTQFGKPVTLSCSQTLNHNVMYWYQQKSSQAPKLLFHYYDKDFNNEADTPDNFQSRRPNTSFCFLDIRSPGLGDTAMYLCATSRALSGMEEQFFGPGTRLTVL.

J is TRBJ2-7 and V is TRBV5-5; 7 nucleotides align to TRBD1. V gave up 1 base and J gave up 2 bases; unmatched junction bases: 3. CDR1 is SGHKS and CDR2 is YYEKEE in the germline V gene (reference sequence). The length of the CDR3 is 14 residues. The CDR3 is CASSLPDRAYEQYF. For the CDR3, the DNA is TGTGCCAGCAGCTTGCCCGACAGGGCCTACGAGCAGTACTTC.

This chain connects TRBV7-2 to TRBJ2-7, with 7 bases lining up with TRBD2. V shed 2 bases, J shed 2 bases, and the junction held 12 bases outside the gene matches. CDR3 length: 17 amino acids. CDR1 is SGHTA, CDR2 FQGNSA, per germline. CDR3 sequence: CASSLSRLAGPTYEQYF. CDR3 DNA: TGTGCCAGCAGCTTATCCCGTTTAGCGGGCCCCACCTACGAGCAGTACTTC.

This chain uses TRBV7-9 with TRBJ1-6; 8 nucleotides align to TRBD1. The CDR3 loop spans 16 amino acids. V dropped 4 bases and J dropped 10; count of bases not matched to a gene: 12. Germline CDR1 and CDR2: SEHNR and FQNEAQ (reference sequence). The CDR3 DNA is TGTGCCAGCAGCTCACCCTCCGGGACAGGAGGATCACCCCTCCACTTT. Its translation is CASSSPSGTGGSPLHF.

The V call is TRBV9, the J call TRBJ2-7; D is ambiguous. CDR1 is SGDLS and CDR2 is YYNGEE in the germline V gene. This CDR3 is 14 amino acids long. The V gene lost 3 bases and the J gene lost 6 bases, with 16 bases spanning the gap. The CDR3: CASSGYLFPCEQYF. The CDR3 DNA reads as TGTGCCAGCAGCGGATACTTGTTTCCCTGCGAGCAGTACTTC.

V and J are TRBV6-7 and TRBJ2-7, with 8 bases identical to TRBD2. TRBV6-7 is identified as an open reading frame with a role that is uncertain. V gave up 8 bases and J gave up 2 bases; unmatched junction bases: 20. The CDR3 length is 18 residues. CDR3 coding DNA: TGTGCCAGCTGGGACCGGGGGGGGAGCGCGCAAGAAACCTACGAGCAGTACTTC. It is translated as CASWDRGGSAQETYEQYF.

The chain joins TRBV19 to TRBJ1-4, with 10 bases identical to TRBD1. V shed 6 bases, J shed 6 bases, and the junction held 7 bases outside the gene matches. Germline CDR1 is LNHDA and CDR2 is SQIVND (reference sequence). This CDR3 region has 15 residues. The CDR3 here is CASRDQDRGHEKLFF. The CDR3 nucleotides read TGTGCCAGTAGGGATCAAGACAGGGGGCATGAAAAACTGTTTTTT.

V usage is TRBV27 and J usage is TRBJ1-2; 7 nucleotides align to TRBD1. Trimming removed 6 bases from V and 4 bases from J; junction bases left unmatched: 5. The CDR3 contains 13 residues. Germline CDR1 MNHEY, CDR2 SMNVEV (reference sequence). CDR3 nucleotide sequence: TGTGCCAGCAGAACAGGGGCCCTCTATGGCTACACCTTC. Translating it yields CASRTGALYGYTF.

The V gene is TRBV12-2, the J gene TRBJ2-3; TRBD1 is the table's D call, not checked against the DNA. TRBV12-2 is shown as a pseudogene. The CDR3 contains 18 residues. The CDR3 DNA sequence: TGTGCAAGTCGTCGCGAGGTCAGACAGGTTCCTAGCACAGATACGCAGTATTTT. Translated, it gives CASRREVRQVPSTDTQYF.

Worth noting for this clone: This may stem from a read error, because a much larger clone lies one nucleotide away. Other DNA sequences within the sample encode an identical CDR3. The chain has TRBV13 and TRBJ1-1; 8 nucleotides align to TRBD1. Germline loops: CDR1 PRHDT, CDR2 FYEKMQ (reference sequence). J was trimmed by 1 base and V by 3 bases; bases with no gene match: 1. The CDR3 sequence is 14 residues long. In DNA, the CDR3 is TGTGCCAGCAGCTTTGGGACAGGGAACACTGAAGCTTTCTTT. The encoded protein is CASSFGTGNTEAFF.

The CDR3, as DNA: TGTGCCAGCAGCCAAGGGGTACAGGCTATCGACACAGATACGCAGTATTTT. This codes for CASSQGVQAIDTDTQYF. The chain carries TRBV4-2 and TRBJ2-3; maybe TRBD1 (5 bases). Germline CDR1 LGHNA, CDR2 YNFKEQ. The CDR3 sequence is 17 residues long. The V gene lost 1 base and the J gene lost 2 bases, with 16 bases spanning the gap.

This chain links TRBV10-3 with TRBJ1-1; 7 bases match TRBD1. Germline-derived CDR1 and CDR2 are ENHRY and SYGVKD. The trim removed 6 bases at V and 8 bases at J, leaving 9 bases unmatched. The CDR3 runs 13 residues. The CDR3 DNA follows: TGTGCCATCAGCTTAAACAGGGGCGAGGAAGCTTTCTTT. Its translation: CAISLNRGEEAFF.

The J gene is TRBJ2-3, the V gene TRBV9, with D maybe TRBD2 (5 bases). Germline lookup yields CDR1 SGDLS and CDR2 YYNGEE. V dropped 4 bases and J dropped 2 bases, with 14 bases sitting between them. This CDR3 has 15 amino acids. In DNA, the CDR3 is TGTGCCAGCAGCTCCGTGGGTAGCGCCACAGATACGCAGTATTTT. Amino acids: CASSSVGSATDTQYF.

The rearrangement links TRBV10-3 to TRBJ1-2; the D gene is possibly TRBD1 (5 bases). V was trimmed by 3 bases and J by 8 bases, leaving 19 bases between them. The CDR3 extends over 15 amino acids. Germline lookup yields CDR1 ENHRY and CDR2 SYGVKD. The CDR3 DNA reads TGTGCCATCAGTGAAACGGGGGTCGCGGATGTGGGCTACACCTTC. Its translation is CAISETGVADVGYTF.

J is TRBJ2-7 and V is TRBV6-7; D not resolved. TRBV6-7 qualifies as an ORF whose function is uncertain. Between the trimmed V and J ends, which lost 5 bases and 2 bases, there was a span of 19 bases. This CDR3 spans 16 amino acids. The CDR3 protein is CASSDQTDDTTYEQYF. The CDR3 DNA follows: TGTGCCAGCAGTGACCAAACGGACGACACTACCTACGAGCAGTACTTC.

The chain combines TRBV4-1 with TRBJ2-7; 8 bases agree with TRBD2. Trimming took 0 bases from V and 0 from J; bases not matched to a gene: 13. Germline loops: CDR1 MGHRA, CDR2 YSYEKL. This CDR3 contains 19 residues. CDR3 residues: CASSQEVVGGGRTSYEQYF. The CDR3 DNA reads TGCGCCAGCAGCCAAGAAGTCGTGGGGGGCGGGAGGACCTCCTACGAGCAGTACTTC.

The chain uses TRBV7-2 and TRBJ2-3, with D maybe TRBD1 (6 bases). CDR1 and CDR2 (germline): SGHTA, FQGNSA. The CDR3 runs to 15 residues. The V gene lost 5 bases and the J gene lost 0 bases, with 12 bases spanning the gap. As DNA, the CDR3 is TGTGCCAGCAGCGAGTGGGACACTAGCACAGATACGCAGTATTTT. Its translation is CASSEWDTSTDTQYF.

J is TRBJ1-2 and V is TRBV6-1, with unresolved D. The CDR3 spans 14 residues. The germline gives CDR1 MNHNS, CDR2 SASEGT. V was clipped by 3 bases and J by 4 bases, with 12 bases between them. CDR3 region: CASSDREGLYGYTF. The CDR3 DNA reads TGTGCCAGCAGTGACCGCGAGGGTCTCTATGGCTACACCTTC.

V is TRBV2 and J is TRBJ2-1; TRBD2 might be the D (6 bases). V lost 4 bases and J lost 0, with 16 bases in between. Germline V gives CDR1 SNHLY, CDR2 FYNNEI. The CDR3 consists of 17 residues. CDR3: CASSGRLNGSSYNEQFF. Written as DNA, the CDR3 is TGTGCCAGCAGTGGTCGACTAAACGGGAGCTCCTACAATGAGCAGTTCTTC.

The CDR3 loop is CSPTVPHTEAFF. The CDR3 DNA is TGCAGCCCCACAGTTCCGCACACTGAAGCTTTCTTT. This chain joins TRBV29-1 and TRBJ1-1; D not resolved. The length of the CDR3 is 12 residues. Germline V CDR1 and CDR2: SQVTM, ANQGSEA. Trimming cost V 8 bases and J 3 bases, with 13 bases left between them. Variable domain in full (rest from reference TRBV29-1 and TRBJ1-1): SAVISQKPSRDICQRGTSLTIQCQVDSQVTMMFWYRQQPGQSLTLIATANQGSEATYESGFVIDKFPISRPNLTFSTLTVSNMSPEDSSIYLCSPTVPHTEAFFGQGTRLTVV.

This chain uses TRBV21-1 with TRBJ2-5; TRBD2, the table's D call, was not compared with the DNA. TRBV21-1 is reported as a pseudogene. The CDR3 extends over 15 amino acids. The CDR3 nucleotides are TGTGCCAGCAGCGCATCGTGCGGGGGCCACGAGACCCAGTACTTC. This encodes CASSASCGGHETQYF.

The chain has TRBV11-2 and TRBJ2-7, with D tentatively TRBD1 or TRBD2 (5 bases each). Trimming shortened V by 2 bases and J by 5 bases, and 16 bases separated the two germline ends. The CDR3 runs 15 residues. CDR1 SGHAT and CDR2 FQNNGV come from the germline V gene. CDR3 in DNA: TGTGCCAGCAGCTTATATGGGGGAGAGGTGGACGAGCAGTACTTC. Translation: CASSLYGGEVDEQYF.